This TCR beta chain is drawn from a study of CD8 T cells in ankylosing spondylitis. This clonotype was seen only a few times. The antigen remains undetermined. Study-level points and caveats: Apparently characteristic of ankylosing spondylitis blood was a TCR beta motif (about 8 highly homologous variants). Certain motif variants had earlier been reported in reactive arthritis synovial fluid and blood.

The J segment lost 4 bases and the V segment lost 4 bases, leaving 8 bases of the junction unmatched. Germline loops: CDR1 SEHNR, CDR2 FQNEAQ (reference sequence). There are 17 residues in the CDR3. A single record per CDR3 protein comes from TCRdb applying MiXCR to the 5' RACE reads. The sample contains a few hundred thousand distinct CDR3 sequences, more than 20% of which appear only once. The sequenced sample consisted of blood, either unsorted or a sorted T cell fraction (not recorded which). The receptor's source is a male donor with ankylosing spondylitis or in good health (not recorded which). V usage is TRBV7-9 and J usage is TRBJ2-1, with 12 bases that match TRBD2. The CDR3 bases are TGTGCCAGCAGCTCGATACTAGCGGGGGGAAAATACAATGAGCAGTTCTTC. Translated, it gives CASSSILAGGKYNEQFF. Looking up the rest from reference TRBV7-9 and TRBJ2-1 gives the full variable domain: DTGVSQNPRHKITKRGQNVTFRCDPISEHNRLYWYRQTLGQGPEFLTYFQNEAQLEKSRLLSDRFSAERPKGSFSTLEIQRTEQGDSAMYLCASSSILAGGKYNEQFFGPGTRLTVL.